The 27 T cell receptor beta chains below all came from one sample that was sequenced in a study of regulatory T cells in long-lasting Graves disease. iRepertoire HTBI primers and Arm-PCR of CDR3 regions built TCR beta libraries. TCRdb processed the multiplex PCR reads anew with MiXCR; each CDR3 protein has one entry. Of 350,000 to 400,000 distinct CDR3 sequences detected, roughly 17% appear once; the ten largest clones hold 20% to 25%. The time point denotes: newly diagnosed GD, antithyroid drugs for less than 3 months. The TCR library used RNA extracted from PBMCs. These sequences were also reported in another study, on T cells in Graves' hyperthyroidism and ophthalmopathy.

The sample here was peripheral blood mononuclear cells (PBMCs), taken at new diagnosis, from a patient treated with antithyroid drugs. The receptor source for this set is a woman between 18 and 30 years old with Graves disease.

This clonotype was seen repeatedly, ten times or more. The chain combines TRBV3-1 with TRBJ2-5; D perhaps matches TRBD1 (5 bases). Looked up from germline, CDR1 is LGHDT and CDR2 is YNNKEL (reference sequence). V lost 0 bases, J lost 8 bases, and 10 bases lay in between. The CDR3 loop spans 13 amino acids. CDR3 residues: CASSQDLQATQYF. For the CDR3, the DNA is TGTGCCAGCAGCCAAGATCTACAGGCAACCCAGTACTTC.

There are many counts of this clonotype. The chain recombines TRBV7-3 with TRBJ2-1, with D unclear. This CDR3 comprises 14 residues. V lost 2 bases, J lost 5 bases, and 10 bases lay in between. Germline loops: CDR1 SGHTA, CDR2 FQGTGA. CDR3: CASSLSPLHNEQFF. The CDR3 bases are TGTGCCAGCAGCTTATCCCCACTGCACAATGAGCAGTTCTTC. Together with reference TRBV7-3 and TRBJ2-1, the CDR3 gives the full variable domain: GAGVSQTPSNKVTEKGKYVELRCDPISGHTALYWYRQSLGQGPEFLIYFQGTGAADDSGLPNDRFFAVRPEGSVSTLKIQRTERGDSAVYLCASSLSPLHNEQFFGPGTRLTVL.

This clonotype was observed many times. V usage is TRBV20-1 and J usage is TRBJ2-5; the D gene could be TRBD1 or TRBD2 (5 bases each). Germline V lookup: CDR1 DFQATT, CDR2 SNEGSKA (reference sequence). With 4 bases removed from V and 5 bases from J, the gap between germline ends came to 17 bases. There are 14 residues in the CDR3. The CDR3 is CSATLRGAWETQYF. CDR3 coding DNA: TGCAGTGCTACACTGCGAGGGGCGTGGGAGACCCAGTACTTC.

Turning to this clonotype: This sequence may be a read error, since a much larger clone differs from it by one base. V usage is TRBV5-1 and J usage is TRBJ1-2; weak D call: TRBD1 (6 bases). Germline V lookup: CDR1 SGHRS, CDR2 YFSETQ. The CDR3 contains 15 residues. The CDR3 region has the DNA TGCGCCAGCAGCTCTCCTGGACAGACTAACTGTGGCTACACCTTC. Amino acids: CASSSPGQTNCGYTF.

The chain employs TRBV16 and TRBJ1-2; D is unresolved. Germline V gene data show CDR1 as KGHSY and CDR2 as FQNENV. Trimming removed 4 bases from V and 0 bases from J, with 15 bases in between. This CDR3 is 16 amino acids long. The CDR3 reads CASSPVLGGANYGYTF. The CDR3, as DNA: TGTGCCAGCAGCCCTGTGCTAGGCGGAGCTAACTATGGCTACACCTTC.

This clonotype was detected many times. The chain links TRBV3-1 to TRBJ1-2; 12 bases fit TRBD1. The germline V gene encodes CDR1 LGHDT and CDR2 YNNKEL (reference sequence). This CDR3 has 19 residues. With 4 bases clipped from V and 6 bases from J, the junction kept 18 bases outside the gene matches. This CDR3 reads CASSPHGWDRGRFKDGYTF. Here the CDR3 DNA reads TGTGCCAGCAGCCCCCACGGGTGGGACAGGGGGCGCTTCAAGGATGGCTACACCTTC.

Many counts were recorded for this clonotype. DNA for the CDR3: TGTGCCAGCAGCGCTTCCGGGACAGGGGTTAGTGAGCAGTTCTTC. This sequence encodes CASSASGTGVSEQFF. The rearrangement joins TRBV11-1 to TRBJ2-1, with TRBD1 matching 10 bases. Germline trimming cut 5 bases from V and 9 bases from J; bases unmatched to any gene: 10. The CDR3 runs 15 residues. Germline-derived CDR1 and CDR2 are SGHAT and FQDESV (reference sequence).

This clonotype has only a few counts. This chain uses TRBV6-1 with TRBJ2-7, with a possible D match to TRBD2 (5 bases). CDR3 length equals 12 residues. V was trimmed by 2 bases and J by 5 bases, leaving 7 bases between them. The V gene's germline CDR1 is MNHNS and CDR2 SASEGT. Written as DNA, the CDR3 is TGTGCCAGCAGTGAATTGAGGGACGAGCAGTACTTC. Translating gives CASSELRDEQYF.

V is TRBV5-6 and J is TRBJ1-5; 8 nucleotides match TRBD1. V was clipped by 4 bases and J by 6 bases; unmatched bases: 9. The CDR3 runs to 15 residues. CDR1 and CDR2 from the germline V gene are SGHDT and YYEEEE. The CDR3 here is CASSRLGQASQPQHF. The DNA for the CDR3 is TGTGCCAGCAGCAGACTGGGACAGGCGAGTCAGCCCCAGCATTTT.

This clonotype has a count of ten or more. The rearrangement uses TRBV11-2 and TRBJ2-3, with D tentatively TRBD1 (7 bases). V was clipped by 4 bases and J by 5 bases, with 19 bases between them. The germline gives CDR1 SGHAT, CDR2 FQNNGV. The length of the CDR3 is 16 residues. Written as DNA, the CDR3 is TGTGCCAGCAGCTCAAATACGGACAGGAGGGGAGATACGCAGTATTTT. It translates to CASSSNTDRRGDTQYF.

The rearrangement uses TRBV5-1 and TRBJ1-1; TRBD1 might be the D (5 bases). The CDR3 spans 15 residues. V was trimmed by 4 bases and J by 7 bases, leaving 20 bases between them. Germline assignment: CDR1 SGHRS and CDR2 YFSETQ. CDR3 residues: CASSPEPGLPNEAFF. CDR3 in DNA: TGCGCCAGCAGCCCCGAACCGGGACTACCAAATGAAGCTTTCTTT.

The sample holds many counts of this clonotype. The CDR3 sequence: CASSWDHYEQYF. The CDR3, as DNA: TGCGCCAGCAGCTGGGACCACTACGAGCAGTACTTC. The V call is TRBV5-1, the J call TRBJ2-7; either TRBD1 or TRBD2 may fit D (5 bases each). This CDR3 is built from 12 residues. CDR1 is SGHRS, CDR2 YFSETQ, per germline. Trimming stripped 3 bases from V and 3 bases from J, with 7 bases between.

This clonotype was counted at least ten times. The chain couples TRBV30 to TRBJ2-7; 8 nucleotides agree with TRBD2. Germline V gives CDR1 GTSNPN, CDR2 SVGIG (reference sequence). V dropped 3 bases and J dropped 3; count of bases not matched to a gene: 1. CDR3 length: 12 amino acids. CDR3 loop: CAWRAGGYEQYF. The CDR3 coding sequence is TGTGCCTGGAGGGCGGGAGGCTACGAGCAGTACTTC.

This clonotype showed up just a few times. The J gene is TRBJ1-1, the V gene TRBV10-3, with 9 bases identical to TRBD1. The V gene's germline CDR1 is ENHRY and CDR2 SYGVKD. The V gene end was trimmed by 1 base and the J gene end by 6 bases; junction bases not matched to a gene: 6. There are 15 residues in the CDR3. CDR3 region: CAISELATGGPEAFF. DNA for the CDR3: TGTGCCATCAGTGAGTTAGCTACAGGGGGCCCTGAAGCTTTCTTT.

Many counts were recorded for this clonotype. The CDR3 bases are TGCAGTGCTAGAGTCCCATTGACGTACGAGCAGTACTTC. Encoded protein: CSARVPLTYEQYF. The chain links TRBV20-1 to TRBJ2-7; D unresolved. The V and J ends lost 1 base and 4 bases respectively, with 11 bases between them. The germline V gene has CDR1 DFQATT and CDR2 SNEGSKA (reference sequence). The CDR3 covers 13 residues.

This clonotype was seen at least ten times. The chain carries TRBV10-3 and TRBJ1-1; possible D gene TRBD1, 6 bases. The CDR3 runs 14 residues. V dropped 2 bases and J dropped 4 bases, with 11 bases sitting between them. The germline V gene encodes CDR1 ENHRY and CDR2 SYGVKD. The CDR3 nucleotides read TGTGCCATCAGTGAGCGGGACAAGGGCACTGAAGCTTTCTTT. It codes for CAISERDKGTEAFF.

This clonotype was counted at least ten times. This sequence joins TRBV20-1 and TRBJ1-1; a weak D match, TRBD1 (6 bases). Per germline, CDR1 DFQATT and CDR2 SNEGSKA (reference sequence). This CDR3 has 13 residues. Trimming pared 6 bases from V and 5 bases from J, leaving 16 bases between. The chain's CDR3 is CSANQQGNTEAFF. CDR3 DNA: TGCAGTGCCAACCAACAGGGAAATACTGAAGCTTTCTTT.

This clonotype was found a few times. The rearrangement uses TRBV20-1 and TRBJ2-3; a weak D match, TRBD2 (5 bases). This CDR3 spans 13 amino acids. Germline V lookup: CDR1 DFQATT, CDR2 SNEGSKA (reference sequence). V lost 3 bases, J lost 4 bases, and 11 bases lay in between. The CDR3 sequence: CSARPGSSDTQYF. CDR3 coding DNA: TGCAGTGCTAGGCCTGGGAGCTCAGATACGCAGTATTTT.

This clonotype was picked up many times. V and J are TRBV7-2 and TRBJ2-7, with a possible D match to TRBD2 (5 bases). The CDR3 extends over 14 amino acids. Trimming cost V 1 base and J 3 bases, with 10 bases left between them. Germline V gene sequence: CDR1 SGHTA, CDR2 FQGNSA. DNA for the CDR3: TGTGCCAGCAGCTTAGAAGTAGACTACTACGAGCAGTACTTC. Translated, it gives CASSLEVDYYEQYF.

This clonotype was picked up a small number of times. The chain has TRBV6-1 and TRBJ2-1, with D perhaps matching TRBD2 (5 bases). The CDR3 sequence is 13 residues long. Germline CDR1 MNHNS, CDR2 SASEGT. The V end was cut by 2 bases, the J end by 6 bases, with 8 bases between. The CDR3 is CASSELGSNEQFF. The CDR3 DNA reads TGTGCCAGCAGTGAACTAGGGAGCAATGAGCAGTTCTTC.

This clonotype was seen once. A read error is possible here, since a much larger clone lies one base away. This sequence joins TRBV4-1 and TRBJ2-5; 8 bases map to TRBD2. Trimming took 0 bases from V and 5 from J; bases not matched to a gene: 5. The germline V gene encodes CDR1 MGHRA and CDR2 YSYEKL. The CDR3 spans 15 residues. Written as DNA, the CDR3 is TGCGCCAGCAGCCAAGATCTGGGGACTAGGGAGACCCAGTACTTC. This translates into CASSQDLGTRETQYF.

At least ten counts were recorded for this clonotype. The V gene is TRBV12-3 or TRBV12-4, the J gene TRBJ2-3; D gene uncertain. The CDR3 has 10 amino acids. V lost 6 bases and J lost 7, with 5 bases in between. CDR3 sequence: CASSQNTQYF. CDR3 bases: TGTGCCAGCAGCCAAAATACGCAGTATTTT.

The rearrangement joins TRBV15 to TRBJ1-5; D call uncertain. Germline values: CDR1 LNHNV, CDR2 YYDKDF (reference sequence). V lost 0 bases and J 4 bases, leaving 10 bases between the germline ends. CDR3 length: 15 amino acids. The CDR3 DNA sequence: TGTGCCACCAGCAGAGATCTAACAAGAAATCAGCCCCAGCATTTT. Translated, it gives CATSRDLTRNQPQHF. The full variable domain, rest sourced from reference TRBV15 and TRBJ1-5, is DAMVIQNPRYQVTQFGKPVTLSCSQTLNHNVMYWYQQKSSQAPKLLFHYYDKDFNNEADTPDNFQSRRPNTSFCFLDIRSPGLGDTAMYLCATSRDLTRNQPQHFGDGTRLSIL.

The V call is TRBV24-1, the J call TRBJ2-2, with 7 bases that match TRBD2. Unmatched junction bases numbered 1, after V lost 9 bases and J lost 4 bases. Germline CDR1 is KGHDR and CDR2 is SFDVKD. This CDR3 spans 12 amino acids. The CDR3 is CATRGGTGELFF. The DNA of the CDR3 is TGTGCCACCCGCGGGGGCACCGGGGAGCTGTTTTTT.

This clonotype showed up just once. The chain is built from TRBV5-1 and TRBJ1-1; 12 bases map to TRBD1. Germline V gene lookup returns CDR1 SGHRS and CDR2 YFSETQ. The J segment lost 4 bases and the V segment lost 5 bases, leaving 9 bases of the junction unmatched. The CDR3 consists of 16 residues. CDR3 sequence: CASRTGTGGAGTEAFF. CDR3 nucleotides: TGCGCCAGCAGAACCGGGACAGGGGGCGCGGGCACTGAAGCTTTCTTT.

The chain employs TRBV14 and TRBJ1-4; 7 bases are a match to TRBD1. The ends lost 4 bases at V and 8 bases at J; junction bases unmatched: 1. Germline V gives CDR1 SGHDN, CDR2 FVKESK. The CDR3 extends over 12 amino acids. CDR3 amino acids: CASSPDREKLFF. The CDR3 bases are TGTGCCAGCAGCCCGGACAGGGAAAAACTGTTTTTT.

This clonotype was picked up a small number of times. The genes are TRBV5-1 and TRBJ2-1, with TRBD2 matching 7 bases. The CDR3 loop spans 15 amino acids. After removal of 5 bases from V and 3 bases from J, the junction contained 8 bases not matched to a gene. CDR1 and CDR2 (germline): SGHRS, YFSETQ. This chain's CDR3 is CASRSASGFYNEQFF. The CDR3 nucleotides are TGCGCCAGCAGGTCGGCTAGCGGATTCTACAATGAGCAGTTCTTC.